One and the same sample provided the 20 T cell receptor beta chains below, sequenced in a study of early T cells in non-severe SARS-CoV-2 infection. TCRdb re-derived calls from the 5' RACE reads in MiXCR, one entry per CDR3 protein. The table records approximately 70,000 distinct CDR3 sequences, around 13% of them present only once. Sequenced input: whole blood. These receptors all come from an adult who was a healthcare worker with PCR-confirmed SARS-CoV-2 infection or an uninfected control (not recorded which).

The V call is TRBV4-1, the J call TRBJ1-3; maybe TRBD1 (5 bases). Deletions cut 1 base from V and 4 bases from J, with 11 bases between. The germline CDR1 and CDR2 sequences are MGHRA and YSYEKL. The CDR3 consists of 15 residues. CDR3: CASSQAGTRGNTIYF. The CDR3 DNA reads TGCGCCAGCAGCCAAGCCGGGACGAGGGGAAACACCATATATTTT.

This clonotype was seen many times. The genes are TRBV20-1 and TRBJ2-7; D unclear. The germline V gene encodes CDR1 DFQATT and CDR2 SNEGSKA (reference sequence). The CDR3 length is 12 residues. Trimming shortened V by 6 bases and J by 0 bases, and 9 bases separated the two germline ends. CDR3 region: CSAAMSSYEQYF. DNA of the CDR3: TGCAGTGCCGCGATGAGCTCCTACGAGCAGTACTTC.

The chain links TRBV29-1 to TRBJ2-1; 7 nucleotides match TRBD2. This CDR3 comprises 13 residues. Germline CDR1 and CDR2: SQVTM and ANQGSEA. V lost 5 bases and J lost 7; bases outside the gene matches: 8. In DNA form, the CDR3 reads TGCAGCGTTAGAGCGGGATTTGGAAATGAGCAGTTCTTC. Encoded protein: CSVRAGFGNEQFF.

There are many counts of this clonotype. One end of the junction does not line up with germline, which may come from a read error. The rearrangement uses TRBV4-1 and TRBJ2-1, with a weak D call TRBD2 (5 bases). The CDR3 contains 15 residues. The germline gives CDR1 MGHRA, CDR2 YSYEKL. DNA of the CDR3: TGCGCCAGCAGCCAAGGGTCGAGGGTGGCTTTTTCGACTAACTTC. Protein sequence: CASSQGSRVAFSTNF.

This clonotype occurred many times. The chain couples TRBV18 to TRBJ2-2; D unclear. CDR1 KGHSH and CDR2 LQKENI come from the germline V gene. V lost 3 bases and J lost 6, with 8 bases in between. The length of the CDR3 is 13 residues. The CDR3 DNA reads as TGTGCCAGCTCACCGGTGGACGCCGGGGAGCTGTTTTTT. Protein product: CASSPVDAGELFF.

This chain links TRBV12-3 or TRBV12-4 with TRBJ1-1; TRBD1 matches at 12 bases. The junction had 10 bases not matched to a gene; V was cut back by 6 bases and J by 5 bases. This CDR3 is 16 amino acids long. The CDR3 bases are TGTGCCAGCAGGAACCGGGACAGGGGGCTGAGGACTGAAGCTTTCTTT. Its protein is CASRNRDRGLRTEAFF.

There are many counts of this clonotype. This rearrangement joins TRBV11-2 to TRBJ2-5, with D unresolved. The germline V and J ends were trimmed by 5 bases and 4 bases, with 8 bases remaining between them. The CDR3 has 12 amino acids. The V gene's germline CDR1 is SGHAT and CDR2 FQNNGV. CDR3 nucleotide sequence: TGTGCCAGCAGCCTAACTATAGAGACCCAGTACTTC. It codes for CASSLTIETQYF.

In this sample, this clonotype turned up a few times. The rearrangement joins TRBV29-1 to TRBJ2-7, with D possibly being TRBD1 (6 bases). V lost 7 bases to trimming and J lost 3 bases, with 13 bases between them. The CDR3 spans 12 residues. The germline V gene has CDR1 SQVTM and CDR2 ANQGSEA. CDR3 sequence (DNA): TGCAGCGACACCCGAGGGGGCTACGAGCAGTACTTC. The encoded protein is CSDTRGGYEQYF.

The rearrangement joins TRBV20-1 to TRBJ2-7, with 8 bases that match TRBD1. This CDR3 is 12 amino acids long. Germline V CDR1 and CDR2: DFQATT, SNEGSKA (reference sequence). CDR3 in DNA: TGCAGCTCGGGGACAGGCGCCTACGAGCAGTACTTC. Amino acid sequence: CSSGTGAYEQYF.

Ten or more counts support this clonotype. The chain has TRBV5-6 and TRBJ2-3; TRBD2 matches 10 bases. With V trimmed by 0 bases and J by 4 bases, 5 bases remained unmatched. The V gene's germline CDR1 is SGHDT and CDR2 YYEEEE. The length of the CDR3 is 16 residues. The CDR3 reads CASSLAPSGRADTQYF. CDR3 nucleotides: TGTGCCAGCAGCTTGGCTCCCAGCGGGAGGGCAGATACGCAGTATTTT.

In this sample, this clonotype turned up a few times. The V and J genes are TRBV5-1 and TRBJ1-2; D is undetermined. Germline values: CDR1 SGHRS, CDR2 YFSETQ. Trimming cost V 4 bases and J 5 bases, with 18 bases left between them. The CDR3 length is 15 residues. CDR3 coding DNA: TGCGCCAGCAGCCTGGACCGAGTCAGTCTTTATGGCTACACCTTC. Translating it yields CASSLDRVSLYGYTF.

This clonotype was recorded at least ten times. The V gene is TRBV30, the J gene TRBJ2-4; 8 bases line up with TRBD1. The CDR3 covers 13 residues. CDR1 and CDR2 (germline): GTSNPN, SVGIG (reference sequence). The ends lost 5 bases at V and 3 bases at J; junction bases unmatched: 3. The CDR3 region is CAWDGQGKNIQYF. CDR3 bases: TGTGCCTGGGATGGACAGGGCAAAAACATTCAGTACTTC.

The chain combines TRBV6-2 or TRBV6-3 with TRBJ1-2, with TRBD1 identical over 10 bases. The CDR3 length is 15 residues. With 5 bases clipped from V and 8 bases from J, the junction kept 11 bases outside the gene matches. Germline CDR1 MNHEY, CDR2 SVGEGT. This chain's CDR3 is CASSKPGTGAWGYTF. The DNA for the CDR3 is TGTGCCAGCAGTAAACCCGGGACAGGGGCCTGGGGCTACACCTTC.

This chain connects TRBV20-1 to TRBJ1-4; no clear D. The length of the CDR3 is 13 residues. V was clipped by 5 bases and J by 7 bases, with 14 bases between them. In germline, CDR1 is DFQATT, CDR2 SNEGSKA (reference sequence). The CDR3 loop reads CSAVGEGGEKLFF. The CDR3 nucleotides read TGCAGTGCTGTCGGGGAGGGAGGTGAAAAACTGTTTTTT.

This chain joins TRBV29-1 and TRBJ2-5, with 9 bases that match TRBD2. Germline V lookup: CDR1 SQVTM, CDR2 ANQGSEA. Germline trimming cut 4 bases from V and 5 bases from J; bases unmatched to any gene: 2. CDR3 length: 12 residues. The CDR3 sequence: CSVVAGDETQYF. CDR3 DNA sequence: TGCAGCGTTGTAGCGGGGGACGAGACCCAGTACTTC.

A few counts support this clonotype. The chain links TRBV5-6 to TRBJ2-2; D gene unclear. Germline V gene data show CDR1 as SGHDT and CDR2 as YYEEEE. The CDR3 runs to 13 residues. The V gene lost 5 bases and the J gene lost 5 bases, with 10 bases spanning the gap. CDR3 nucleotide sequence: TGTGCCAGCAGTCCCCGTTGGACCGGGGAGCTGTTTTTT. Translating it yields CASSPRWTGELFF.

In this sample, this clonotype turned up many times. V and J are TRBV27 and TRBJ2-7, with D perhaps TRBD1 (7 bases). The CDR3 has 16 amino acids. CDR1 and CDR2 (germline): MNHEY, SMNVEV (reference sequence). Trimming shortened V by 6 bases and J by 4 bases, and 22 bases separated the two germline ends. The chain's CDR3 is CASRRQGESREYEQYF. DNA for the CDR3: TGTGCCAGCAGACGACAGGGTGAGTCCCGGGAGTACGAGCAGTACTTC.

This clonotype was observed a handful of times. The chain is built from TRBV20-1 and TRBJ2-1; the D gene is possibly TRBD1 (6 bases). V lost 0 bases, J lost 9 bases, and 15 bases lay in between. The germline V gene has CDR1 DFQATT and CDR2 SNEGSKA (reference sequence). This CDR3 has 14 residues. The CDR3 nucleotides are TGCAGTGCTAGAGATTCTAGGCAGGGGAGTGAGCAGTTCTTC. It specifies CSARDSRQGSEQFF.

This clonotype was detected ten times or more. CDR3 amino acids: CASSLRGPTAQYF. The CDR3 DNA sequence: TGTGCCAGCAGCTTACGAGGGCCGACCGCGCAGTACTTC. This sequence joins TRBV7-2 and TRBJ2-7; TRBD2 is a possible D gene (5 bases). CDR1 is SGHTA and CDR2 is FQGNSA in the germline V gene. This CDR3 comprises 13 residues. V lost 2 bases and J lost 9, with 14 bases in between.

The table lists this clonotype with a few counts. The genes are TRBV6-6 and TRBJ2-1; the D gene is possibly TRBD2 (6 bases). The CDR3 sequence is 15 residues long. CDR1 and CDR2 (germline): MNHNY, SVGAGI (reference sequence). Between the trimmed V and J ends, which lost 5 bases and 4 bases, there was a span of 15 bases. CDR3 protein: CASSIAAAGYNEQFF. DNA of the CDR3: TGTGCCAGCAGTATAGCGGCAGCAGGGTACAATGAGCAGTTCTTC.